The entry below describes one T cell receptor beta chain. This entry comes from a study of T-cell memory formation after mild COVID-19. Using its own MiXCR run on the 5' RACE reads, TCRdb lists one record per CDR3 protein. The sample lists 400,000 to 500,000 distinct CDR3 sequences; 15% to 20% were seen once. The specimen was PBMCs or a T cell subset sorted from them (not recorded which). This sequence was found in an adult woman who had mild COVID-19 (a few samples of this study predate the infection). Cell type and time point are not known.

This chain's CDR3 is CASSQDLTVSPQETQYF. CDR3 sequence (DNA): TGCGCCAGCAGCCAAGATTTAACCGTGTCGCCCCAAGAGACCCAGTACTTC. The rearrangement joins TRBV4-3 to TRBJ2-5; D is unresolved. Germline loops: CDR1 LGHNA, CDR2 YSLEER. The V end lost 0 bases, the J end lost 1 base, and 15 bases lay between the germline ends. This CDR3 is built from 17 residues.